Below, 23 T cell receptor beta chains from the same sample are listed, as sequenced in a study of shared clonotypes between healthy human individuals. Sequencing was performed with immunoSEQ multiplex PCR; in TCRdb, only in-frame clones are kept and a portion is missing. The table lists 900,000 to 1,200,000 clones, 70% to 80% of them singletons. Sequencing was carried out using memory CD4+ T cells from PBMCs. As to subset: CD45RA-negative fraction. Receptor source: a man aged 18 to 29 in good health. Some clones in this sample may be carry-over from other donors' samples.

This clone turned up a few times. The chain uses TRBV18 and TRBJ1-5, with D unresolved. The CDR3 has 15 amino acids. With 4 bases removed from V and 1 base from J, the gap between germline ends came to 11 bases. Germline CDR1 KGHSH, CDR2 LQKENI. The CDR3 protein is CASSLFATSNQPQHF. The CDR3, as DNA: TGTGCCAGCTCACTCTTCGCAACCAGCAATCAGCCCCAGCATTTT.

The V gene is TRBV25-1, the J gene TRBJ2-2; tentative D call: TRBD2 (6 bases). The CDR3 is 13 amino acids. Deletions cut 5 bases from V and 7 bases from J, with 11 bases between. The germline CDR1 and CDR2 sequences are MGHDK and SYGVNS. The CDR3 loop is CASSPGTLGELFF. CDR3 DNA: TGTGCCAGCAGTCCCGGGACTCTCGGGGAGCTGTTTTTT. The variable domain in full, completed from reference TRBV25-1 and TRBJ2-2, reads EADIYQTPRYLVIGTGKKITLECSQTMGHDKMYWYQQDPGMELHLIHYSYGVNSTEKGDLSSESTVSRIRTEHFPLTLESARPSHTSQYLCASSPGTLGELFFGEGSRLTVL.

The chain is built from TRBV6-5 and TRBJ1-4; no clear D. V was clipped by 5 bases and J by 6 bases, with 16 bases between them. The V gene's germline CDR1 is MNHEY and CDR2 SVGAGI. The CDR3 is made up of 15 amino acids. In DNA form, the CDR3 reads TGTGCCAGCAGTCAATTAGGAGCTCGGGATGAAAAACTGTTTTTT. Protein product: CASSQLGARDEKLFF.

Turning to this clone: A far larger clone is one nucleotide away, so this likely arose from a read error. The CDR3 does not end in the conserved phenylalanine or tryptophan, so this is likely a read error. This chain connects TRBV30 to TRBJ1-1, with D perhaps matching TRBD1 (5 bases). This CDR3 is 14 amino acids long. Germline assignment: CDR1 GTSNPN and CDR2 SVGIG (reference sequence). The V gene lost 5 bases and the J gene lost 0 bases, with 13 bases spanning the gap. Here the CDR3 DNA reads TGTGCCTGGGAAACAGGCCTCATGAACACTGAAGCTTTCCTT. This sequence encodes CAWETGLMNTEAFL.

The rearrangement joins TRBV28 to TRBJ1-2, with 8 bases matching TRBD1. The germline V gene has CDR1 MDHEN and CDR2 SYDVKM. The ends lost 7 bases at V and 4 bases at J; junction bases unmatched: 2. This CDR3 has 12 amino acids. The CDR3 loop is CASMGTGYGYTF. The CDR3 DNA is TGTGCCAGCATGGGGACAGGCTATGGCTACACCTTC.

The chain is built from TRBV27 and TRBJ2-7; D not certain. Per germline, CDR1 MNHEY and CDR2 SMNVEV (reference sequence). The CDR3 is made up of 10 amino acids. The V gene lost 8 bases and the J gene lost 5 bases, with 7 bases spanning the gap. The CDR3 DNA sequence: TGTGCCAGCGGGGATCACGAGCAGTACTTC. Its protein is CASGDHEQYF.

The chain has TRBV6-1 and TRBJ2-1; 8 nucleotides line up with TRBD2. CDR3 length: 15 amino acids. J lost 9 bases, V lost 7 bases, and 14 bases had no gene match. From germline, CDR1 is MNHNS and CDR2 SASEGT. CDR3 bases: TGTGCCAGCATCTTACGGGAGGGCCGGGGATTTGAGCAGTTCTTC. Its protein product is CASILREGRGFEQFF.

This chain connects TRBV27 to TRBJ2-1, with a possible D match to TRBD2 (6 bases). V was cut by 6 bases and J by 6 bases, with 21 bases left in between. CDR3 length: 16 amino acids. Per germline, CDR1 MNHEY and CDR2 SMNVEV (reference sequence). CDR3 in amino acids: CASSRLGTSRVNEQFF. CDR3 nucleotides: TGTGCCAGCAGCAGACTCGGGACTTCGCGGGTCAATGAGCAGTTCTTC.

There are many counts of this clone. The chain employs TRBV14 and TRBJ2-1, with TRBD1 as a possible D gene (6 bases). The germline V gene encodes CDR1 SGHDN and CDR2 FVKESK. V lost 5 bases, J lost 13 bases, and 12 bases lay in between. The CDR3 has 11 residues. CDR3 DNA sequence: TGTGCCAGCAGCGCACGGACAGTTCAGTTCTTC. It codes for CASSARTVQFF. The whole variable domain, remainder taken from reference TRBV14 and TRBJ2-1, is EAGVTQFPSHSVIEKGQTVTLRCDPISGHDNLYWYRRVMGKEIKFLLHFVKESKQDESGMPNNRFLAERTGGTYSTLKVQPAELEDSGVYFCASSARTVQFFGPGTRLTVL.

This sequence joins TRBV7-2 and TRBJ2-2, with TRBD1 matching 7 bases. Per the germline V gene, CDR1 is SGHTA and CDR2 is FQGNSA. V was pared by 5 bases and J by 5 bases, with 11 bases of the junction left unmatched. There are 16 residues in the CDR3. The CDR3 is CASSTQTGPGTGELFF. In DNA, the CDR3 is TGTGCCAGCAGCACACAGACAGGGCCGGGGACCGGGGAGCTGTTTTTT.

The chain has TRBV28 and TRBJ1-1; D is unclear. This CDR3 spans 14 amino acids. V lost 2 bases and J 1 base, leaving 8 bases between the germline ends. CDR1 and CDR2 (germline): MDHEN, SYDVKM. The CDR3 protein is CASSLGPGNTEAFF. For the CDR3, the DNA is TGTGCCAGCAGTTTAGGCCCGGGGAACACTGAAGCTTTCTTT.

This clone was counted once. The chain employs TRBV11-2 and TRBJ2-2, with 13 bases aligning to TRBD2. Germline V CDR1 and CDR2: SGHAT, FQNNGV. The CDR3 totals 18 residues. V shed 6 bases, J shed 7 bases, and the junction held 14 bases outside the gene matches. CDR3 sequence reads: CASRRPGLAGLMGGELFF. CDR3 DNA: TGTGCCAGCAGGAGACCGGGACTAGCGGGACTTATGGGCGGGGAGCTGTTTTTT.

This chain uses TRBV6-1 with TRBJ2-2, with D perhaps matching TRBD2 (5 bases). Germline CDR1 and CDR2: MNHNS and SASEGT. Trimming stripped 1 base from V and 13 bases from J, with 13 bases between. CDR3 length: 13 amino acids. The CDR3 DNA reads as TGTGCCAGCAGTGAAGTGACGCGGGCGGTGCTGTTTTTT. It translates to CASSEVTRAVLFF.

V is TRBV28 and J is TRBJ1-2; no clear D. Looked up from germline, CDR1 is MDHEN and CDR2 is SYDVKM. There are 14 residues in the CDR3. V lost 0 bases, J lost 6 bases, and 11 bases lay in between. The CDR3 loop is CASSLWSGSNGYTF. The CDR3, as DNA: TGTGCCAGCAGTTTATGGTCCGGTTCTAATGGCTACACCTTC.

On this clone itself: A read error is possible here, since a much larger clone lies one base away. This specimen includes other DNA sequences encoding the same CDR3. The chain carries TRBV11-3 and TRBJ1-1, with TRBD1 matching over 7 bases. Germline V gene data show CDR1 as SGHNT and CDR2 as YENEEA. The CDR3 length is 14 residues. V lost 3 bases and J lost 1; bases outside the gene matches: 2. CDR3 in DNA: TGTGCCAGCAGCTTTTCAGGGGGGAACACTGAAGCTTTCTTT. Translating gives CASSFSGGNTEAFF.

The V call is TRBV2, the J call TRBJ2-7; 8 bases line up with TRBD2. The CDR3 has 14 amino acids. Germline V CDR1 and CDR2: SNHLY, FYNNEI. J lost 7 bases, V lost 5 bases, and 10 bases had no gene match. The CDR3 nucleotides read TGTGCCAGCAGTTTACTAGGGCCGGGGGGGGAGCAGTACTTC. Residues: CASSLLGPGGEQYF.

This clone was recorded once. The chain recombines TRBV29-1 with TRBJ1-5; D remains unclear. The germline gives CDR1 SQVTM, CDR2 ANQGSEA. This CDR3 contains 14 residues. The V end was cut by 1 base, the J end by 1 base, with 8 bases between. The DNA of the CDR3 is TGCAGCGTTGAAGGCGGCAGCAGCAATCAGCCCCAGCATTTT. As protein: CSVEGGSSNQPQHF.

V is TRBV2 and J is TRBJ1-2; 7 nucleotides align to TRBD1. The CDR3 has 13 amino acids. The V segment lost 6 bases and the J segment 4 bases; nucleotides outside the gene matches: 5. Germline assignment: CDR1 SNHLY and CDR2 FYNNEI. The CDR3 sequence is CASRRDSRYGYTF. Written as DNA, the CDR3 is TGTGCCAGCAGGCGGGACAGCCGCTATGGCTACACCTTC.

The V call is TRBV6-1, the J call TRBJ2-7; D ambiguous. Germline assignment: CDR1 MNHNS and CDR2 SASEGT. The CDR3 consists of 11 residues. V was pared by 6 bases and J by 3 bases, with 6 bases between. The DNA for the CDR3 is TGTGCCAGCAGCAACCTCTACGAGCAGTACTTC. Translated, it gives CASSNLYEQYF.

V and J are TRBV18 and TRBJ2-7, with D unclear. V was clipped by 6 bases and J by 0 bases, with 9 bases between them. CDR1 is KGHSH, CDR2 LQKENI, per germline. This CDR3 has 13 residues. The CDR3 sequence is CASSPAISYEQYF. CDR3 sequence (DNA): TGTGCCAGCTCCCCCGCAATCTCCTACGAGCAGTACTTC.

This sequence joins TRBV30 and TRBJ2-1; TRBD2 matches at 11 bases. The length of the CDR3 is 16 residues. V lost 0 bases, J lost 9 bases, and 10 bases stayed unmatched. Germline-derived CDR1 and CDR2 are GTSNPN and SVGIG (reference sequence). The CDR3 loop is CAWSVLASGRISEQFF. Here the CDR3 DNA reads TGTGCCTGGAGTGTACTGGCTAGCGGGAGGATTTCTGAGCAGTTCTTC.

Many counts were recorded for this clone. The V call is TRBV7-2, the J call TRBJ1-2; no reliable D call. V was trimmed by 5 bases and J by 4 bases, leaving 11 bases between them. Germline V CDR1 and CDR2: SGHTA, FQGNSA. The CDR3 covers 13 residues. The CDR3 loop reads CASSPQLGYGYTF. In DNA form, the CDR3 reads TGTGCCAGCAGCCCCCAGCTGGGCTATGGCTACACCTTC.

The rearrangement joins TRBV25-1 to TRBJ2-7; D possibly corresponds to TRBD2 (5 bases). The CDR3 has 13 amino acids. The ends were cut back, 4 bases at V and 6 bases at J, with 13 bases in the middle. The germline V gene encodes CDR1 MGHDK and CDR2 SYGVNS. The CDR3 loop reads CASSGAASAEQYF. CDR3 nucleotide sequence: TGTGCCAGCAGTGGAGCGGCCTCCGCCGAGCAGTACTTC.